This TCR beta chain was recorded in a study of blood T cells in healthy people across ages. Study-level results: It was the long-lived donors that had more naive CD4+ cells and higher diversity than aged donors. Across the age range, TCR beta diversity per million T cells fell in a roughly linear way.

Together with a sample-barcoded 5' primer, a J-beta primer mix was included in a second PCR lasting about 7 to 11 cycles. Every cDNA was tagged by a template-switch adaptor with 12 random nucleotides. Per-sample output comprised a minimum of 3 million paired-end reads containing CDR3. TCRdb used MiXCR to reprocess the 5' RACE reads, holding one entry per CDR3 protein. The table has 1.2 million to 1.5 million distinct CDR3 sequences, approximately 38% seen once. The CDR3 spans 13 residues. Germline-derived CDR1 and CDR2 are SNHLY and FYNNEI. The V gene lost 8 bases and the J gene lost 4 bases, with 14 bases spanning the gap. This clonotype was seen a handful of times. The antigen is undetermined.

This TCR came from a woman aged 18-29 years in good health. Specimen: blood. The chain recombines TRBV2 with TRBJ2-5, with a possible D match to TRBD2 (6 bases). The CDR3 reads CASRGLNGETQYF. DNA for the CDR3: TGTGCCAGCCGGGGACTTAATGGAGAGACCCAGTACTTC.